A single sample is the source of the 27 T cell receptor beta chains below, sequenced in a study of T cells in Graves' hyperthyroidism and ophthalmopathy. Researchers took RNA transcripts and amplified the TCR beta CDR3 regions from them. TCR CDR3 underwent first-round RT-PCR with the HTBI primer set. TCRdb fed the multiplex PCR reads into MiXCR, producing one record per CDR3 protein. The sample records 600,000 to 850,000 distinct CDR3 sequences, approximately 19% being singletons. Sample: blood. These receptors were obtained from a woman aged 45 to 65 with Graves' hyperthyroidism that later progressed to Graves' ophthalmopathy.

This clonotype was seen many times. This chain joins TRBV7-6 and TRBJ1-1, with D maybe TRBD1 (5 bases). Germline loops: CDR1 SGHVS, CDR2 FNYEAQ. Trimming shortened V by 5 bases and J by 3 bases, and 13 bases separated the two germline ends. The CDR3 spans 14 residues. CDR3: CASSPDAGYTEAFF. CDR3 nucleotide sequence: TGTGCCAGCAGCCCAGACGCAGGGTACACTGAAGCTTTCTTT.

This clonotype was seen many times. This chain joins TRBV7-2 and TRBJ2-7; D is perhaps TRBD2 (6 bases). V dropped 5 bases and J dropped 2 bases, with 13 bases sitting between them. The CDR3 spans 14 residues. The germline V gene encodes CDR1 SGHTA and CDR2 FQGNSA. CDR3 coding DNA: TGTGCCAGCAGCCCTGCGGCGGGGACCTACGAGCAGTACTTC. It yields the protein CASSPAAGTYEQYF.

Concerning this clonotype: One junction end does not reproduce the germline sequence, and a read error may be involved. The rearrangement links TRBV9 to TRBJ1-1; D is ambiguous. This CDR3 spans 14 amino acids. Germline V gene sequence: CDR1 SGDLS, CDR2 YYNGEE. In nucleotides, the CDR3 is TGTGCCAGCAGCGTTGGTCAGACGAACACTGAAGCTCTCTTT. Residues: CASSVGQTNTEALF.

Regarding this clonotype: Compared with germline, one end of the junction differs, possibly owing to a read error. J is TRBJ1-1 and V is TRBV11-2; maybe TRBD1 (5 bases). The length of the CDR3 is 15 residues. The germline CDR1 and CDR2 sequences are SGHAT and FQNNGV. The CDR3 nucleotides are TGCGCCAGCAGCCAAGACCCGGGGACGGGCACTGAAGCTTTCTTT. Translating gives CASSQDPGTGTEAFF.

At least ten counts were recorded for this clonotype. DNA for the CDR3: TGTGCCAGCTCACCATCGACAGGGACCACTGAAGCTTTCTTT. Its translation is CASSPSTGTTEAFF. V gene TRBV18 combines with J gene TRBJ1-1; TRBD1 matches 7 bases. The ends lost 2 bases at V and 4 bases at J; junction bases unmatched: 4. The CDR3 loop spans 14 amino acids. CDR1 and CDR2 from the germline V gene are KGHSH and LQKENI.

In this sample, this clonotype turned up many times. V and J are TRBV11-2 and TRBJ2-3; maybe TRBD1 (6 bases). This CDR3 spans 14 amino acids. Germline V gene lookup returns CDR1 SGHAT and CDR2 FQNNGV. The V gene lost 6 bases and the J gene lost 2 bases, with 12 bases spanning the gap. The CDR3 loop reads CASRITGTTDTQYF. The CDR3 nucleotides read TGTGCCAGCAGGATAACAGGGACCACAGATACGCAGTATTTT.

This clonotype was counted only a few times. The chain has TRBV19 and TRBJ2-2; tentatively, D is TRBD1 (6 bases). Deletions cut 8 bases from V and 0 bases from J, with 10 bases between. The CDR3 runs 14 residues. CDR1 LNHDA and CDR2 SQIVND come from the germline V gene (reference sequence). The CDR3 sequence: CASGRDTNTGELFF. The CDR3 region has the DNA TGTGCCAGTGGCAGGGACACGAACACCGGGGAGCTGTTTTTT. The complete variable domain, with remaining parts taken from reference TRBV19 and TRBJ2-2, reads DGGITQSPKYLFRKEGQNVTLSCEQNLNHDAMYWYRQDPGQGLRLIYYSQIVNDFQKGDIAEGYSVSREKKESFPLTVTSAQKNPTAFYLCASGRDTNTGELFFGEGSRLTVL.

This chain joins TRBV7-9 and TRBJ1-4; D is ambiguous. CDR3 size: 14 residues. With 2 bases removed from V and 10 bases from J, the gap between germline ends came to 14 bases. Germline V lookup: CDR1 SEHNR, CDR2 FQNEAQ (reference sequence). The CDR3 reads CASSLYGPEGKLFF. CDR3 nucleotide sequence: TGTGCCAGCAGCTTATACGGGCCTGAGGGAAAACTGTTTTTT.

The chain uses TRBV6-2 or TRBV6-3 and TRBJ1-1; D is perhaps TRBD1 (5 bases). Germline V gene sequence: CDR1 MNHEY, CDR2 SVGEGT. Trimming removed 7 bases from V and 1 base from J, with 13 bases in between. The CDR3 is 14 amino acids. The CDR3 here is CASNSMGTNTEAFF. CDR3 bases: TGTGCCAGCAACTCTATGGGGACGAACACTGAAGCTTTCTTT.

This clonotype was observed at least ten times. The chain couples TRBV27 to TRBJ2-5, with D uncertain. V gave up 5 bases and J gave up 0 bases, with 7 bases separating them. The CDR3 runs to 13 residues. Germline V gene sequence: CDR1 MNHEY, CDR2 SMNVEV (reference sequence). The CDR3 DNA reads TGTGCCAGCAGTGACCTATACCAAGAGACCCAGTACTTC. It specifies CASSDLYQETQYF.

The chain combines TRBV30 with TRBJ1-1; D is perhaps TRBD1 (5 bases). The CDR3 totals 11 residues. Germline CDR1 reads GTSNPN; CDR2 reads SVGIG (reference sequence). V lost 7 bases to trimming and J lost 7 bases, with 13 bases between them. The CDR3 is CAYQGDVEAFF. In nucleotides, the CDR3 is TGTGCCTACCAAGGGGACGTTGAAGCTTTCTTT.

The chain links TRBV5-5 to TRBJ1-3, with TRBD1 as a possible D gene (5 bases). V was trimmed by 0 bases and J by 0 bases, leaving 10 bases between them. The CDR3 sequence is 16 residues long. The germline V gene encodes CDR1 SGHKS and CDR2 YYEKEE (reference sequence). The CDR3 coding sequence is TGTGCCAGCAGCTTGGCCCCGGGGGACTCTGGAAACACCATATATTTT. Translation gives CASSLAPGDSGNTIYF.

This clonotype was counted between two and nine times. CDR3 protein: CASSPPVEAATDTQYF. The CDR3 region has the DNA TGTGCCAGCAGCCCCCCCGTGGAGGCAGCCACAGATACGCAGTATTTT. The chain is built from TRBV16 and TRBJ2-3; a weak D match, TRBD2 (5 bases). The CDR3 contains 16 residues. CDR1 and CDR2 from the germline V gene are KGHSY and FQNENV. The V gene lost 4 bases and the J gene lost 2 bases, with 16 bases spanning the gap.

This clonotype was counted ten times or more. The genes are TRBV12-5 and TRBJ1-1; tentatively, D is TRBD1 (5 bases). This CDR3 is 16 amino acids long. V was pared by 5 bases and J by 0 bases, with 16 bases between. Germline-derived CDR1 and CDR2 are LGHNT and FRNRAP. The DNA for the CDR3 is TGTGCTAGTGGTCTGCGGGACGGCCTCATGAACACTGAAGCTTTCTTT. It is translated as CASGLRDGLMNTEAFF.

As regards this clonotype: With a much larger clone just one base away, this may be a read error. The chain combines TRBV7-9 with TRBJ1-6; D gene unclear. The germline V gene encodes CDR1 SEHNR and CDR2 FQNEAQ (reference sequence). The CDR3 extends over 14 amino acids. The CDR3 is CASSSQSRASLLHF. The CDR3 DNA sequence: TGTGCCAGCAGCTCGCAATCTCGTGCTTCACTCCTCCACTTT.

This chain connects TRBV6-2 or TRBV6-3 to TRBJ2-7; TRBD2 matches at 9 bases. V lost 6 bases to trimming and J lost 0 bases; unmatched junction nucleotides: 6. CDR3 length: 15 amino acids. CDR1 is MNHEY and CDR2 is SVGEGT in the germline V gene. CDR3 loop: CASSRTSVASYEQYF. In DNA, the CDR3 is TGTGCCAGCAGCCGGACTAGCGTGGCCTCCTACGAGCAGTACTTC.

The chain has TRBV5-1 and TRBJ1-6, with TRBD1 matching 7 bases. The CDR3 loop spans 15 amino acids. The V gene end was trimmed by 5 bases and the J gene end by 2 bases; junction bases not matched to a gene: 4. Germline lookup yields CDR1 SGHRS and CDR2 YFSETQ. CDR3 coding DNA: TGCGCCAGCAGTCCTGGACAGGCCTATAATTCACCCCTCCACTTT. It encodes CASSPGQAYNSPLHF.

This clonotype has a count of ten or more. The V gene is TRBV30, the J gene TRBJ2-2; D possibly corresponds to TRBD1 (6 bases). The CDR3 runs to 13 residues. V was trimmed by 2 bases and J by 7 bases, leaving 11 bases between them. The V gene's germline CDR1 is GTSNPN and CDR2 SVGIG (reference sequence). The CDR3 DNA reads as TGTGCCTGGAGTTATAACAGGGACGGGGAGCTGTTTTTT. The encoded protein is CAWSYNRDGELFF.

This clonotype was detected ten times or more. V is TRBV11-2 and J is TRBJ1-5, with D perhaps matching TRBD1 (5 bases). CDR1 is SGHAT and CDR2 is FQNNGV in the germline V gene. This CDR3 is built from 13 residues. Trimming removed 3 bases at V and 6 bases at J, with 9 bases between. In DNA form, the CDR3 reads TGTGCCAGCAGCTTTGGGGACGGTCAGCCCCAGCATTTT. As protein: CASSFGDGQPQHF.

This clonotype was recorded many times. DNA for the CDR3: TGTGCCAGCAGCCAAGTATTTGAGACCCAGTACTTC. Its translation: CASSQVFETQYF. The J gene is TRBJ2-5, the V gene TRBV3-1; D unresolved. The CDR3 extends over 12 amino acids. Germline CDR1 reads LGHDT; CDR2 reads YNNKEL (reference sequence). The germline V and J ends were trimmed by 1 base and 5 bases, with 5 bases remaining between them.

This clonotype has at least ten counts. The chain has TRBV30 and TRBJ2-3, with D possibly matching TRBD2 (7 bases). The V gene's germline CDR1 is GTSNPN and CDR2 SVGIG (reference sequence). The CDR3 contains 15 residues. The V gene lost 0 bases and the J gene lost 6 bases, with 16 bases spanning the gap. The CDR3 DNA is TGTGCCTGGAGTGTACGCTACGGGGGGCTGGATACGCAGTATTTT. Residues: CAWSVRYGGLDTQYF.

This clonotype was observed many times. V is TRBV12-3 or TRBV12-4 and J is TRBJ2-4; D is possibly TRBD1 (5 bases). The CDR3 totals 15 residues. Trimming shortened V by 3 bases and J by 2 bases, and 11 bases separated the two germline ends. The CDR3 DNA is TGTGCCAGCAGTTTCATAGGGGTTTCCAAAAACATTCAGTACTTC. Translating it yields CASSFIGVSKNIQYF.

This clonotype was counted at least ten times. The rearrangement joins TRBV6-6 to TRBJ2-7; weak D call: TRBD1 (6 bases). Germline CDR1 reads MNHNY; CDR2 reads SVGAGI (reference sequence). The CDR3 is 12 residues long. The germline V and J ends were trimmed by 2 bases and 5 bases, with 7 bases remaining between them. Written as DNA, the CDR3 is TGTGCCAGCAGTTACACAGGGAACGAGCAGTACTTC. Translation gives CASSYTGNEQYF.

The sample holds many counts of this clonotype. The genes are TRBV5-6 and TRBJ2-5, with D tentatively TRBD1 (6 bases). V was pared by 7 bases and J by 0 bases, with 19 bases between. The CDR3 runs to 16 residues. Germline CDR1 SGHDT, CDR2 YYEEEE. The CDR3 DNA reads TGTGCCAGCTCCCCACAGCAGGGGACGTACCAAGAGACCCAGTACTTC. Its translation: CASSPQQGTYQETQYF.

This clonotype was seen more than once but under ten times. The CDR3 nucleotides are TGCGCCAGCAGTGAGATGGGCAGGGGCCCTAACTATGGCTACACCTTC. Amino acid sequence: CASSEMGRGPNYGYTF. The gene calls are TRBV10-2 and TRBJ1-2, with D maybe TRBD1 (6 bases). Germline loops: CDR1 WSHSY, CDR2 SAAADI. Trimming removed 2 bases from V and 0 bases from J, with 13 bases in between. The length of the CDR3 is 16 residues.

This sequence joins TRBV6-1 and TRBJ1-4; unclear D gene. Deletions cut 8 bases from V and 3 bases from J, with 13 bases between. Germline CDR1 reads MNHNS; CDR2 reads SASEGT. CDR3 length equals 14 residues. The CDR3 loop is CASGRGGSNEKLFF. The CDR3 DNA follows: TGTGCCAGCGGGCGGGGAGGGTCTAATGAAAAACTGTTTTTT.

The V and J genes are TRBV14 and TRBJ1-4; 9 positions match TRBD1. Germline trimming cut 8 bases from V and 0 bases from J; bases unmatched to any gene: 13. CDR1 SGHDN and CDR2 FVKESK come from the germline V gene. The CDR3 covers 18 residues. CDR3 in DNA: TGTGCCAGCTCCACTTCACCGGGACAGGGAGCAACTAATGAAAAACTGTTTTTT. Amino acids: CASSTSPGQGATNEKLFF.